The TCR beta chain described here comes from a study of regulatory T cells in long-lasting Graves disease. Study-level information: Under 3 months of antithyroid drugs had been taken by newly diagnosed Graves' patients.

Building the TCR beta libraries relied on iRepertoire HTBI primers, and CDR3 regions underwent Arm-PCR. Each CDR3 protein is one row after TCRdb ran MiXCR on the multiplex PCR reads. In the table there are roughly 610,000 distinct CDR3 sequences, under 20% of which are singletons. V was trimmed by 0 bases and J by 2 bases, leaving 12 bases between them. The CDR3 sequence is 16 residues long. CDR1 is KGHSY and CDR2 is FQNENV in the germline V gene. This clonotype was seen at least ten times. Time point reported: newly diagnosed GD, antithyroid drugs for less than 3 months. After RNA was extracted from PBMCs, the TCR library was made from it. In this cohort, patients came from an endocrinology department located in Xi'an, China. These sequences were also reported in another study, on T cells in Graves' hyperthyroidism and ophthalmopathy. That paper adds: Most thyroid clonotypes expanded above 0.001 were also detected in blood.

The material was peripheral blood mononuclear cells (PBMCs), obtained at new diagnosis, from a patient treated with antithyroid drugs. This receptor was taken from a woman aged 25-40 years with Graves disease. The rearrangement links TRBV16 to TRBJ2-3; tentatively, D is TRBD1 or TRBD2 (6 bases each). CDR3 coding DNA: TGTGCCAGCAGCCAATCGCAGGGGAGGAACACAGATACGCAGTATTTT. Translated, it gives CASSQSQGRNTDTQYF. The entire variable domain, with the rest obtained from reference TRBV16 and TRBJ2-3, is as follows: GEEVAQTPKHLVRGEGQKAKLYCAPIKGHSYVFWYQQVLKNEFKFLISFQNENVFDETGMPKERFSAKCLPNSPCSLEIQATKLEDSAVYFCASSQSQGRNTDTQYFGPGTRLTVL.